These 31 T cell receptor beta chains share one sample of origin, sequenced in a study of shared clonotypes between healthy human individuals. Repertoires were generated with immunoSEQ multiplex PCR, while TCRdb's copy carries only in-frame clones and drops some. In the table there are about 1.5 million clones, 95% to 99% of which are singletons. Sequences were obtained from naive CD4+ T cells sorted from blood. Subset in this sample: CD45RA+ positively selected. The receptors originated from a man aged 25-45 years in good health.

This chain joins TRBV9 and TRBJ2-7; D may match TRBD1 or TRBD2 (5 bases each). Looked up from germline, CDR1 is SGDLS and CDR2 is YYNGEE. The V and J ends lost 2 bases and 6 bases respectively, with 15 bases between them. CDR3 length: 14 amino acids. The DNA of the CDR3 is TGTGCCAGCAGCGTCGCCGGGACCACACTCGAGCAGTACTTC. Protein: CASSVAGTTLEQYF.

This clone came up once. V usage is TRBV15 and J usage is TRBJ1-2; 10 bases fit TRBD1. Germline CDR1 reads LNHNV; CDR2 reads YYDKDF (reference sequence). V lost 5 bases, J lost 7 bases, and 16 bases stayed unmatched. This CDR3 region has 17 residues. Here the CDR3 reads CATSGGGQGGTSVGYTF. In DNA form, the CDR3 reads TGTGCCACCAGCGGAGGAGGACAGGGGGGGACCTCGGTTGGCTACACCTTC.

The gene calls are TRBV28 and TRBJ1-2, with unresolved D. The CDR3 consists of 12 residues. The germline V gene encodes CDR1 MDHEN and CDR2 SYDVKM. Trimming took 7 bases from V and 4 from J, leaving 10 bases between them. The DNA of the CDR3 is TGTGCCAGCATGGGTGGCGGCTATGGCTACACCTTC. Translation gives CASMGGGYGYTF.

The V call is TRBV14, the J call TRBJ2-5, with TRBD2 as a possible D gene (6 bases). The V gene's germline CDR1 is SGHDN and CDR2 FVKESK. The CDR3 extends over 16 amino acids. The V end was cut by 3 bases, the J end by 0 bases, with 14 bases between. As DNA, the CDR3 is TGTGCCAGCAGCCACCTACTAGCAGGGTACCAAGAGACCCAGTACTTC. This translates into CASSHLLAGYQETQYF.

This chain uses TRBV11-3 with TRBJ2-2; 11 bases map to TRBD2. This CDR3 region has 19 residues. Germline trimming cut 3 bases from V and 2 bases from J; bases unmatched to any gene: 11. Germline values: CDR1 SGHNT, CDR2 YENEEA. The DNA of the CDR3 is TGTGCCAGCAGCTTGGACCCCGCCGGGACTAGCGGTAACACCGGGGAGCTGTTTTTT. It translates to CASSLDPAGTSGNTGELFF.

This clone was seen a handful of times. The chain has TRBV6-5 and TRBJ2-2; a weak D match, TRBD2 (6 bases). The CDR3 spans 14 residues. Germline V gene sequence: CDR1 MNHEY, CDR2 SVGAGI. The V gene lost 6 bases and the J gene lost 7 bases, with 15 bases spanning the gap. The CDR3 DNA is TGTGCCAGCAGCCCCACCCGGGGAGGCGGGGAGCTGTTTTTT. Its translation is CASSPTRGGGELFF.

As concerns this clone: This sample also contains other DNA sequences that code for the same CDR3. V and J are TRBV6-1 and TRBJ2-1, with unresolved D. Trimming removed 2 bases at V and 2 bases at J, with 10 bases between. This CDR3 comprises 15 residues. The V gene's germline CDR1 is MNHNS and CDR2 SASEGT. In DNA, the CDR3 is TGTGCCAGCAGTGAAACGGGCGGAGCCTACAATGAGCAGTTCTTC. This codes for CASSETGGAYNEQFF.

This chain connects TRBV18 to TRBJ1-5, with D uncertain. Per the germline V gene, CDR1 is KGHSH and CDR2 is LQKENI. Trimming removed 4 bases from V and 0 bases from J, with 22 bases in between. The CDR3 runs 19 residues. DNA of the CDR3: TGTGCCAGCTCACTACTAGACGGGCAGAACTATTATAGCAATCAGCCCCAGCATTTT. Residues: CASSLLDGQNYYSNQPQHF.

The chain employs TRBV28 and TRBJ1-2; D is undetermined. Germline V gene data show CDR1 as MDHEN and CDR2 as SYDVKM. CDR3 size: 15 residues. Trimming took off 6 bases at V and 2 bases at J, with 16 bases between the two ends. The CDR3 reads CASSTPAGRNYGYTF. The CDR3 nucleotides read TGTGCCAGCAGCACGCCCGCGGGCCGAAACTATGGCTACACCTTC.

In this sample, this clone turned up once. The chain carries TRBV19 and TRBJ2-7; 9 bases agree with TRBD2. The germline V gene encodes CDR1 LNHDA and CDR2 SQIVND (reference sequence). The CDR3 contains 17 residues. J lost 3 bases, V lost 1 base, and 10 bases had no gene match. The CDR3 region is CASSIGQAGLAGYEQYF. The CDR3 nucleotides are TGTGCCAGTAGTATAGGGCAGGCGGGACTAGCTGGCTACGAGCAGTACTTC.

The chain joins TRBV2 to TRBJ2-1; D is ambiguous. The CDR3 runs to 15 residues. The germline gives CDR1 SNHLY, CDR2 FYNNEI. The V end lost 2 bases, the J end lost 0 bases, and 8 bases lay between the germline ends. CDR3 sequence (DNA): TGTGCCAGCAGTGAAAGTCCTAGCTCCTACAATGAGCAGTTCTTC. Translated, it gives CASSESPSSYNEQFF.

Notes on this clone: Additional DNA sequences in this sample encode the identical CDR3. The CDR3 nucleotides read TGTGCCACCAGCAGAGACCGGGGCAACTATGGCTACACCTTC. Translation gives CATSRDRGNYGYTF. This rearrangement joins TRBV15 to TRBJ1-2, with D maybe TRBD1 (5 bases). Germline V gene sequence: CDR1 LNHNV, CDR2 YYDKDF (reference sequence). This CDR3 is built from 14 residues. V was shortened by 0 bases and J by 2 bases, with 7 bases between the two germline ends.

The DNA of the CDR3 is TGTGCCAGCAGCGAGGGGAGCTCCTACAATGAGCAGTTCTTC. Residues: CASSEGSSYNEQFF. The V gene is TRBV9, the J gene TRBJ2-1, with D perhaps being TRBD1 or TRBD2 (5 bases each). CDR1 and CDR2 from the germline V gene are SGDLS and YYNGEE. This CDR3 comprises 14 residues. V gave up 3 bases and J gave up 0 bases, with 7 bases separating them. The full variable domain, in which reference TRBV9 and TRBJ2-1 provide the parts outside the CDR3, is DSGVTQTPKHLITATGQRVTLRCSPRSGDLSVYWYQQSLDQGLQFLIQYYNGEERAKGNILERFSAQQFPDLHSELNLSSLELGDSALYFCASSEGSSYNEQFFGPGTRLTVL.

The chain carries TRBV12-2 and TRBJ2-5; the table's TRBD1 call for D was not verified on the DNA. TRBV12-2 constitutes a pseudogene. The CDR3 loop spans 16 amino acids. The CDR3 is CASRLGTDRGQETQYF. CDR3 nucleotide sequence: TGTGCAAGTCGCTTGGGGACAGACAGGGGGCAAGAGACCCAGTACTTC.

The chain carries TRBV29-1 and TRBJ2-3; 11 bases match TRBD2. J was trimmed by 3 bases and V by 7 bases; bases with no gene match: 3. This CDR3 has 13 amino acids. The germline CDR1 and CDR2 sequences are SQVTM and ANQGSEA. CDR3: CSAASGRTDTQYF. CDR3 nucleotide sequence: TGCAGCGCGGCTAGCGGGAGGACAGATACGCAGTATTTT.

This clone is a singleton in its sample. The V gene is TRBV28, the J gene TRBJ1-5; 8 nucleotides match TRBD1. CDR1 is MDHEN, CDR2 SYDVKM, per germline. This CDR3 comprises 18 residues. The ends lost 6 bases at V and 1 base at J; junction bases unmatched: 14. CDR3 loop: CASSFMSGGTSSNQPQHF. The CDR3 nucleotides read TGTGCCAGCAGCTTTATGTCAGGGGGCACTTCGAGCAATCAGCCCCAGCATTTT.

The chain recombines TRBV11-3 with TRBJ1-4; D is ambiguous. Trimming removed 2 bases at V and 6 bases at J, with 16 bases between. The CDR3 is 16 residues long. CDR1 SGHNT and CDR2 YENEEA come from the germline V gene. The chain's CDR3 is CASSLKYYDGDEKLFF. The CDR3 coding sequence is TGTGCCAGCAGCTTAAAGTATTACGACGGAGATGAAAAACTGTTTTTT.

V usage is TRBV19 and J usage is TRBJ2-2; D possibly corresponds to TRBD2 (5 bases). The CDR3 loop spans 15 amino acids. Per germline, CDR1 LNHDA and CDR2 SQIVND (reference sequence). Trimming took off 5 bases at V and 0 bases at J, with 10 bases between the two ends. CDR3 loop: CASSLSSPNTGELFF. DNA for the CDR3: TGTGCCAGTAGTCTGTCTAGCCCGAACACCGGGGAGCTGTTTTTT.

The CDR3 nucleotides are TGCGCCAGCAGCTTCCCCTTGTCAGATACGCAGTATTTT. Translating gives CASSFPLSDTQYF. This chain uses TRBV5-1 with TRBJ2-3; D not resolved. Trimming pared 2 bases from V and 4 bases from J, leaving 8 bases between. CDR1 and CDR2 from the germline V gene are SGHRS and YFSETQ. CDR3 length: 13 residues.

CDR3 in DNA: TGTGCCAGCAGTTCTGACACCACCTACGAGCAGTACTTC. It translates to CASSSDTTYEQYF. This rearrangement joins TRBV28 to TRBJ2-7, with D uncertain. Germline CDR1 MDHEN, CDR2 SYDVKM. The CDR3 has 13 residues. Deletions cut 4 bases from V and 2 bases from J, with 9 bases between. The full variable domain, rest sourced from reference TRBV28 and TRBJ2-7, is DVKVTQSSRYLVKRTGEKVFLECVQDMDHENMFWYRQDPGLGLRLIYFSYDVKMKEKGDIPEGYSVSREKKERFSLILESASTNQTSMYLCASSSDTTYEQYFGPGTRLTVT.

The V call is TRBV5-1, the J call TRBJ1-2, with a tentative D call TRBD1 (6 bases). The CDR3 contains 14 residues. Germline CDR1 is SGHRS and CDR2 is YFSETQ. Trimming stripped 6 bases from V and 3 bases from J, with 15 bases between. The CDR3 spells CASTFDRTDYGYTF. The CDR3 nucleotides read TGCGCCAGCACGTTTGACAGGACGGACTATGGCTACACCTTC.

Points on this clone: Other DNA sequences in the same sample also yield this CDR3. The chain links TRBV11-3 to TRBJ2-3, with D unclear. Germline values: CDR1 SGHNT, CDR2 YENEEA. The V and J ends lost 4 bases and 6 bases respectively, with 17 bases between them. The CDR3 loop spans 15 amino acids. The CDR3 region is CASSSDMGYTDTQYF. Written as DNA, the CDR3 is TGTGCCAGCAGCTCCGACATGGGATACACGGATACGCAGTATTTT.

The CDR3, as DNA: TGTGCCAGCAGTTACTTGTCGGCCCAGTACTTC. It specifies CASSYLSAQYF. V and J are TRBV6-5 and TRBJ2-5; no definite D call. CDR3 length: 11 residues. Germline CDR1 and CDR2: MNHEY and SVGAGI. The V end lost 1 base, the J end lost 9 bases, and 6 bases lay between the germline ends.

The chain recombines TRBV2 with TRBJ2-7; 11 bases are a match to TRBD1. The ends lost 7 bases at V and 2 bases at J; junction bases unmatched: 4. Looked up from germline, CDR1 is SNHLY and CDR2 is FYNNEI. This CDR3 is 14 amino acids long. CDR3 nucleotide sequence: TGTGCCAGCAACCGGGACAGGGGGGCCTACGAGCAGTACTTC. This codes for CASNRDRGAYEQYF. Combining the CDR3 with reference TRBV2 and TRBJ2-7 gives the whole variable domain EPEVTQTPSHQVTQMGQEVILRCVPISNHLYFYWYRQILGQKVEFLVSFYNNEISEKSEIFDDQFSVERPDGSNFTLKIRSTKLEDSAMYFCASNRDRGAYEQYFGPGTRLTVT.

The CDR3 spells CASPQTFF. The CDR3 bases are TGCGCCAGCCCTCAGACTTTCTTT. The chain combines TRBV23-1 with TRBJ1-1; no definite D call. TRBV23-1 is an ORF, and what it does is uncertain. CDR3 length: 8 residues. Trimming removed 8 bases from V and 12 bases from J, with 7 bases in between.

The chain recombines TRBV7-2 with TRBJ1-1, with D perhaps TRBD1 (6 bases). CDR1 is SGHTA and CDR2 is FQGNSA in the germline V gene. The CDR3 totals 13 residues. Trimming cost V 3 bases and J 4 bases, with 9 bases left between them. The CDR3 here is CASSFGRGTEAFF. The CDR3 nucleotides are TGTGCCAGCAGCTTTGGCAGGGGCACTGAAGCTTTCTTT.

This CDR3 reads CASSLVSKHYEQYF. The CDR3 nucleotides are TGCGCCAGCAGCTTGGTGAGTAAACACTACGAGCAGTACTTC. The V call is TRBV5-1, the J call TRBJ2-7; no clear D gene. V lost 0 bases and J lost 3, with 10 bases in between. This CDR3 region has 14 residues. Germline V CDR1 and CDR2: SGHRS, YFSETQ.

The rearrangement links TRBV5-1 to TRBJ2-1; the D is unclear. The CDR3 length is 11 residues. V lost 4 bases, J lost 9 bases, and 8 bases lay in between. CDR1 and CDR2 (germline): SGHRS, YFSETQ. The CDR3 region is CASSTSGEQFF. The CDR3 DNA follows: TGCGCCAGCAGCACCTCGGGTGAGCAGTTCTTC.

The CDR3 loop is CASSQDRVPGELFF. The CDR3 nucleotides read TGCGCCAGCAGCCAGGACAGGGTCCCCGGGGAGCTGTTTTTT. The genes are TRBV4-3 and TRBJ2-2, with 8 nucleotides matching TRBD1. The junction had 3 bases not matched to a gene; V was cut back by 3 bases and J by 6 bases. CDR1 and CDR2 (germline): LGHNA, YSLEER. The CDR3 extends over 14 amino acids.

The chain recombines TRBV6-5 with TRBJ2-7; perhaps TRBD2 as D (7 bases). This CDR3 region has 14 residues. Between the trimmed V and J ends, which lost 5 bases and 2 bases, there was a span of 13 bases. Per germline, CDR1 MNHEY and CDR2 SVGAGI. The CDR3 nucleotides are TGTGCCAGCAGTCGGGGGGCGAATACCTACGAGCAGTACTTC. Amino acid sequence: CASSRGANTYEQYF.

As for this clone: The sample holds other DNA sequences that translate to the same CDR3. The chain employs TRBV7-8 and TRBJ2-1; D not resolved. V was shortened by 5 bases and J by 9 bases, with 11 bases between the two germline ends. The length of the CDR3 is 12 residues. From germline, CDR1 is SGHVS and CDR2 FQNEAQ. Here the CDR3 DNA reads TGTGCCAGCAGCCTGGGCGTGGGTGAGCAGTTCTTC. Its protein product is CASSLGVGEQFF.